A single sample is the source of the 17 T cell receptor beta chains below, sequenced in a study of blood T cell repertoires in COVID-19. Using immunoSEQ multiplex PCR, the repertoire was profiled, and TCRdb retains in-frame clones only, with some absent. The profile covers tens of thousands of clones, with 75% to 90% appearing a single time and roughly 14% taken by the ten largest. Sequenced: peripheral blood. The receptors shown here come from a human donor with acute or convalescent COVID-19. The donor label of this sample is uncertain.

The chain carries TRBV4-1 and TRBJ1-2, with D possibly TRBD1 on 5 matching bases. V was trimmed by 5 bases and J by 10 bases, leaving 11 bases between them. Germline V gene data show CDR1 as MGHRA and CDR2 as YSYEKL. This CDR3 has 11 residues. The chain's CDR3 is CASSSTVYYTF. CDR3 bases: TGCGCCAGCAGCTCGACAGTTTACTACACCTTC.

This rearrangement joins TRBV3-1 (or the pseudogene TRBV3-2) to TRBJ1-1; perhaps TRBD1 as D (5 bases). CDR1 is LGHDT and CDR2 is YNNKEL in the germline V gene (reference sequence). The ends were cut back, 4 bases at V and 1 base at J, with 7 bases in the middle. The CDR3 sequence is 13 residues long. The CDR3: CASSRQGNTEAFF. In DNA, the CDR3 is TGTGCCAGCAGCCGCCAGGGGAACACTGAAGCTTTCTTT.

The gene calls are TRBV10-1 and TRBJ1-1; D is possibly TRBD1 (5 bases). CDR1 is WNHNN and CDR2 is SYGVQD in the germline V gene (reference sequence). V lost 7 bases and J 7 bases, leaving 13 bases between the germline ends. The CDR3 extends over 12 amino acids. CDR3 amino acids: CASNSPGGEAFF. The CDR3 DNA follows: TGCGCCAGCAACTCTCCCGGGGGTGAAGCTTTCTTT.

The chain couples TRBV10-3 to TRBJ1-1; 11 bases agree with TRBD1. CDR3 length equals 14 residues. The junction had 6 bases not matched to a gene; V was cut back by 7 bases and J by 5 bases. Germline V gives CDR1 ENHRY, CDR2 SYGVKD. The CDR3 DNA reads as TGTGCCATCACTGGGACAGGGGGAAAAACTGAAGCTTTCTTT. It is translated as CAITGTGGKTEAFF.

This rearrangement joins TRBV27 to TRBJ2-1; 7 bases are a match to TRBD2. V trimming: 6 bases; J trimming: 0 bases; junction bases outside the gene matches: 5. Per the germline V gene, CDR1 is MNHEY and CDR2 is SMNVEV (reference sequence). This CDR3 is built from 15 residues. CDR3 nucleotides: TGTGCCAGCAGGGCGGGGGACCTCTCCTACAATGAGCAGTTCTTC. Its protein product is CASRAGDLSYNEQFF.

This clone was detected only a few times. The chain employs TRBV5-1 and TRBJ1-1; 8 bases are a match to TRBD1. Germline V CDR1 and CDR2: SGHRS, YFSETQ. With 2 bases clipped from V and 2 bases from J, the junction kept 2 bases outside the gene matches. This CDR3 contains 14 residues. The CDR3 protein is CASSFSGGNTEAFF. CDR3 DNA: TGCGCCAGCAGCTTTTCAGGGGGCAACACTGAAGCTTTCTTT.

The chain carries TRBV3-1 (or the pseudogene TRBV3-2) and TRBJ2-1; TRBD2 is a possible D gene (7 bases). V lost 4 bases, J lost 5 bases, and 12 bases lay in between. The CDR3 has 14 residues. Germline V gives CDR1 LGHDT, CDR2 YNNKEL (reference sequence). CDR3 nucleotides: TGTGCCAGCAGCCCGGGGGGCCTAAACAATGAGCAGTTCTTC. Translation gives CASSPGGLNNEQFF.

V usage is TRBV7-9 and J usage is TRBJ2-1; D possibly corresponds to TRBD1 (6 bases). Trimming took off 6 bases at V and 1 base at J, with 13 bases between the two ends. From germline, CDR1 is SEHNR and CDR2 FQNEAQ (reference sequence). There are 15 residues in the CDR3. CDR3 amino acids: CASSLGHFSYNEQFF. CDR3 DNA: TGTGCCAGCAGTTTGGGACATTTTTCCTACAATGAGCAGTTCTTC.

The rearrangement links TRBV19 to TRBJ2-5; 9 bases are shared with TRBD1. Germline CDR1 LNHDA, CDR2 SQIVND (reference sequence). V lost 9 bases, J lost 4 bases, and 12 bases stayed unmatched. CDR3 length equals 15 residues. CDR3 DNA: TGTGCCAGCCAGGGGACAGGGAATGGTGGAGAGACCCAGTACTTC. It is translated as CASQGTGNGGETQYF.

This rearrangement joins TRBV10-3 to TRBJ2-7; the D gene is possibly TRBD1 (5 bases). CDR1 is ENHRY, CDR2 SYGVKD, per germline. V lost 6 bases to trimming and J lost 2 bases, with 11 bases between them. The CDR3 contains 13 residues. CDR3 sequence (DNA): TGTGCCATCAGGAACCAGGGAACCTACGAGCAGTACTTC. The encoded protein is CAIRNQGTYEQYF.

This sequence joins TRBV28 and TRBJ1-3, with D possibly matching TRBD1 (5 bases). The CDR3 totals 15 residues. V was cut by 10 bases and J by 5 bases, with 21 bases left in between. Germline V gene lookup returns CDR1 MDHEN and CDR2 SYDVKM. CDR3 nucleotide sequence: TGTGCCACCATAGGGACTGGAGGTTATCGAAACACCATATATTTT. This encodes CATIGTGGYRNTIYF.

The rearrangement links TRBV21-1 to TRBJ1-3; the table's D call, TRBD1, has no DNA check behind it. TRBV21-1 is flagged as a pseudogene. This CDR3 region has 16 residues. CDR3 loop: CASSKAVVPSGNTIYF. The CDR3 DNA sequence: TGTGCCAGCAGCAAGGCAGTGGTGCCCTCTGGAAACACCATATATTTT.

The chain is built from TRBV24-1 and TRBJ1-1; 9 nucleotides line up with TRBD1. The V segment lost 7 bases and the J segment 6 bases; nucleotides outside the gene matches: 8. CDR1 and CDR2 from the germline V gene are KGHDR and SFDVKD. The CDR3 spans 14 residues. This CDR3 is CATRPNRGQSEAFF. DNA for the CDR3: TGTGCCACCAGACCGAACAGGGGGCAATCTGAAGCTTTCTTT.

This chain links TRBV3-1 (or the pseudogene TRBV3-2) with TRBJ2-7, with TRBD1 identical over 10 bases. CDR1 is LGHDT, CDR2 YNNKEL, per germline (reference sequence). The length of the CDR3 is 14 residues. Trimming cost V 6 bases and J 7 bases; bases outside gene matches: 9. CDR3 nucleotides: TGTGCCAGCAGGGGGGGGACAGGGGTAATTGAGCAGTACTTC. This gives the protein CASRGGTGVIEQYF.

The genes are TRBV24-1 and TRBJ1-2; D is uncertain. Trimming stripped 4 bases from V and 8 bases from J, with 13 bases between. CDR1 and CDR2 from the germline V gene are KGHDR and SFDVKD. CDR3 length equals 13 residues. CDR3 nucleotides: TGTGCCACCAGTGAAACTTCCACGAGCGGCTACACCTTC. This translates into CATSETSTSGYTF.

This clone was counted a few times. The chain combines TRBV18 with TRBJ1-1, with a possible D match to TRBD1 (6 bases). Per the germline V gene, CDR1 is KGHSH and CDR2 is LQKENI. V lost 4 bases to trimming and J lost 4 bases, with 7 bases between them. The CDR3 spans 12 residues. CDR3 residues: CASSQGVTEAFF. CDR3 nucleotide sequence: TGTGCCAGCTCACAGGGGGTCACTGAAGCTTTCTTT. The full variable domain, in which reference TRBV18 and TRBJ1-1 provide the parts outside the CDR3, is NAGVMQNPRHLVRRRGQEARLRCSPMKGHSHVYWYRQLPEEGLKFMVYLQKENIIDESGMPKERFSAEFPKEGPSILRIQQVVRGDSAAYFCASSQGVTEAFFGQGTRLTVV.

The chain has TRBV6-7 and TRBJ2-7; D not certain. TRBV6-7 is an ORF, and what it does is uncertain. The CDR3 is made up of 16 amino acids. The V end was cut by 6 bases, the J end by 1 base, with 19 bases between. CDR3 in amino acids: CASSLCGRFNSYEQYF. DNA of the CDR3: TGTGCCAGCAGCCTCTGCGGAAGGTTCAATTCCTACGAGCAGTACTTC.